The rows below give T cell receptor beta chains drawn from one sample of a study of blood T cell repertoires in COVID-19. The table came from immunoSEQ multiplex PCR; TCRdb's copy has only in-frame clones and leaves some out. The table lists some 300,000 clones, about 90% of them singletons. Sequenced sample: PBMCs or T cells enriched from blood (not recorded which). The receptors here all came from a woman aged 25 to 45 who had recovered from COVID-19. CDR3s include the opening cysteine and the closing phenylalanine or tryptophan. Fields, in order: J gene, V gene, CDR3 length, CDR3 protein.

j_gene: TRBJ2-7; v_gene: TRBV7-2; len: 12; CDR3aa: CASSLVRYEQYF
j_gene: TRBJ2-7; v_gene: TRBV10-3; len: 14; CDR3aa: CAISVGQGAGEQYF
j_gene: TRBJ2-5; v_gene: TRBV3-1/TRBV3-2; len: 18; CDR3aa: CASSPTRNSGEPLETQYF
j_gene: TRBJ2-1; v_gene: TRBV21-1; len: 16; CDR3aa: CASSKAGTSGKNEQFF
j_gene: TRBJ1-1; v_gene: TRBV15; len: 16; CDR3aa: CATSRDFRGWNTEAFF
j_gene: TRBJ2-1; v_gene: TRBV5-1; len: 15; CDR3aa: CASTSAGASYNEQFF
j_gene: TRBJ2-6; v_gene: TRBV5-5; len: 18; CDR3aa: CASSSAGQGTSGANVLTF
j_gene: TRBJ2-7; v_gene: TRBV25-1; len: 14; CDR3aa: CASSRQGASYEQYF
j_gene: TRBJ2-5; v_gene: TRBV27; len: 14; CDR3aa: CASSPRTGQETQYF
j_gene: TRBJ2-2; v_gene: TRBV9; len: 13; CDR3aa: CASREDRTGELFF
j_gene: TRBJ2-2; v_gene: TRBV28; len: 13; CDR3aa: CASSSRNTGELFF
j_gene: TRBJ1-1; v_gene: TRBV6-5; len: 13; CDR3aa: CASSFHSNAEAFF
j_gene: TRBJ2-4; v_gene: TRBV18; len: 14; CDR3aa: CASSPQDSPGYQYF
j_gene: TRBJ2-7; v_gene: TRBV14; len: 16; CDR3aa: CASSQAGLAGPYEQYF
j_gene: TRBJ2-7; v_gene: TRBV15; len: 15; CDR3aa: CATSRGTGNGGEQYF
j_gene: TRBJ1-5; v_gene: TRBV28; len: 14; CDR3aa: CASRPGTLNQPQHF
j_gene: TRBJ1-5; v_gene: TRBV4-3; len: 15; CDR3aa: CASSQTDSRNQPQHF
j_gene: TRBJ1-4; v_gene: TRBV28; len: 15; CDR3aa: CASSPRTTTNEKLFF
j_gene: TRBJ1-2; v_gene: TRBV30; len: 11; CDR3aa: CAWRSLYGYTF
j_gene: TRBJ1-4; v_gene: TRBV2; len: 14; CDR3aa: CASRKGQGNEKLFF